This T cell receptor (beta chain) was recorded in a study of control samples from healthy donors and cancer patients. Method: immunoSEQ multiplex PCR; TCRdb's copy keeps in-frame clones and lacks some. The table lists 150,000 to 200,000 clones, about 93% of them singletons. This CDR3 has 15 amino acids. The V and J ends lost 4 bases and 7 bases, in that order; junction bases with no gene match: 9. CDR1 is LGHDT and CDR2 is YNNKEL in the germline V gene (reference sequence). The receptor was isolated from a man aged 18 to 29 in good health. The specimen was blood. The rearrangement links TRBV3-1 (or the pseudogene TRBV3-2) to TRBJ2-1; 8 positions match TRBD2. The CDR3 is CASSPGPGGENEQFF. DNA of the CDR3: TGTGCCAGCAGCCCAGGCCCCGGGGGGGAGAATGAGCAGTTCTTC.